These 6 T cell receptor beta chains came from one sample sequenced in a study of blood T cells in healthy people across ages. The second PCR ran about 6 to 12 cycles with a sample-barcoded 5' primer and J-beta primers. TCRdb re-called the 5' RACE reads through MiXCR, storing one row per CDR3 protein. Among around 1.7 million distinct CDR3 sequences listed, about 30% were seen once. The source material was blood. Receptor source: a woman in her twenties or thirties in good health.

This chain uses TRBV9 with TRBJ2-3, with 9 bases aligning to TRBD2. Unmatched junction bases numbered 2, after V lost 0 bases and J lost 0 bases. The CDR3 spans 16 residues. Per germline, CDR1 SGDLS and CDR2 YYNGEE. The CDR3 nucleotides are TGTGCCAGCAGCGTAGACAGCGGGGGGAGCACAGATACGCAGTATTTT. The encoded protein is CASSVDSGGSTDTQYF.

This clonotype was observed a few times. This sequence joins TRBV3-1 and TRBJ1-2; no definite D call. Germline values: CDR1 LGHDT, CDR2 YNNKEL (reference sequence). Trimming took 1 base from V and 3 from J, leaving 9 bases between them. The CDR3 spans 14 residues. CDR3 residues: CASSQARRDYGYTF. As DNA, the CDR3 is TGTGCCAGCAGCCAAGCTAGGAGGGACTATGGCTACACCTTC.

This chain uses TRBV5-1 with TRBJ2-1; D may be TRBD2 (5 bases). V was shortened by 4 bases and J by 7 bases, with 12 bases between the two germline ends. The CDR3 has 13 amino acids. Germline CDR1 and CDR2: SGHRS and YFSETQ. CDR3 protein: CASSKSEGNEQFF. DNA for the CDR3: TGCGCCAGCAGCAAGTCTGAGGGAAATGAGCAGTTCTTC. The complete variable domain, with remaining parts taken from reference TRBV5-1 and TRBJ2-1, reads KAGVTQTPRYLIKTRGQQVTLSCSPISGHRSVSWYQQTPGQGLQFLFEYFSETQRNKGNFPGRFSGRQFSNSRSEMNVSTLELGDSALYLCASSKSEGNEQFFGPGTRLTVL.

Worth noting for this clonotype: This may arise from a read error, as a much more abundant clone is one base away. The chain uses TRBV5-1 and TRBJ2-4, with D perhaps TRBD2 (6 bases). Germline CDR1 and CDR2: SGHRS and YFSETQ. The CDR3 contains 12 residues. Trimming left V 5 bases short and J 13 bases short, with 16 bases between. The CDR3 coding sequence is TGCGCCAGCAGAGCACCCGGGGGTCTCCAGTACTTC. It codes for CASRAPGGLQYF.

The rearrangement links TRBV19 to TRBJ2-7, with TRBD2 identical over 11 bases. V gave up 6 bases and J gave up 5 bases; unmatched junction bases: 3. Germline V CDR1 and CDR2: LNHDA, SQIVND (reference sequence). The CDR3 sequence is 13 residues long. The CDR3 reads CASSTSGRDEQYF. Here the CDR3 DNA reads TGTGCCAGTAGCACTAGCGGGAGAGACGAGCAGTACTTC.

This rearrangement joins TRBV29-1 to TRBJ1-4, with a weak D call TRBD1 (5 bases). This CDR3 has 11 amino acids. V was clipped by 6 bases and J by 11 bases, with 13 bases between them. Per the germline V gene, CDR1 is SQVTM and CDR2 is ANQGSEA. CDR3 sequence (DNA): TGCAGCGTGTCGTGGCGGGACAAACTGTTTTTT. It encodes CSVSWRDKLFF.